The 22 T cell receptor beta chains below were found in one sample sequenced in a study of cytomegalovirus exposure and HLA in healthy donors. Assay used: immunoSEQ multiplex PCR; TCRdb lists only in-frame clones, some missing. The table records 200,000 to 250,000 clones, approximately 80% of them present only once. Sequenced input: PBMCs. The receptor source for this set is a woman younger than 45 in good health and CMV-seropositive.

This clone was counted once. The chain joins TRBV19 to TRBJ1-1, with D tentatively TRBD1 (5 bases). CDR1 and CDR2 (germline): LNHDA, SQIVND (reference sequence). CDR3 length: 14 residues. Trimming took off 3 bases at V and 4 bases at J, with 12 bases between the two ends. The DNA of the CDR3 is TGTGCCAGTAGTATGCAGGGTGTTAGCACTGAAGCTTTCTTT. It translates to CASSMQGVSTEAFF.

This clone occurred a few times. CDR3 bases: TGTGCCAGCAGTGACGGGACTAGCGGGACCGGGGAGCTGTTTTTT. Translation gives CASSDGTSGTGELFF. V usage is TRBV6-4 and J usage is TRBJ2-2; 12 positions match TRBD2. Germline trimming cut 2 bases from V and 5 bases from J; bases unmatched to any gene: 0. The CDR3 covers 15 residues. Germline V gene lookup returns CDR1 MRHNA and CDR2 SNTAGT.

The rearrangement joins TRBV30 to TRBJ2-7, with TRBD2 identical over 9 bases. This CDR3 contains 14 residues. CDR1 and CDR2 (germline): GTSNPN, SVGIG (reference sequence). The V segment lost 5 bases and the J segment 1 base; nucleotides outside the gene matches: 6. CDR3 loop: CAWGASGRSYEQYF. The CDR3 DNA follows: TGTGCCTGGGGAGCGAGCGGGAGGTCCTACGAGCAGTACTTC.

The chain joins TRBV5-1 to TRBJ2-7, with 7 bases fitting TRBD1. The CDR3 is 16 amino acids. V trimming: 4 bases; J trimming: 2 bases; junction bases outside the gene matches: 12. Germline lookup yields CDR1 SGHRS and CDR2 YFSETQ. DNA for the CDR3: TGCGCCAGCAGCCCCAACAGGGGAACGGTTCCCTACGAGCAGTACTTC. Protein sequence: CASSPNRGTVPYEQYF. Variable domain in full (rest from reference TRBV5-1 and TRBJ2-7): KAGVTQTPRYLIKTRGQQVTLSCSPISGHRSVSWYQQTPGQGLQFLFEYFSETQRNKGNFPGRFSGRQFSNSRSEMNVSTLELGDSALYLCASSPNRGTVPYEQYFGPGTRLTVT.

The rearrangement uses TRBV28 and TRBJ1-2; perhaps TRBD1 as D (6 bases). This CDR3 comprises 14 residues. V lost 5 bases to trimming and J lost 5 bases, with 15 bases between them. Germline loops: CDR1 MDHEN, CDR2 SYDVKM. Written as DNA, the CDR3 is TGTGCCAGCAGTCGCCCGGGGGCGCGGTATGGCTACACCTTC. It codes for CASSRPGARYGYTF.

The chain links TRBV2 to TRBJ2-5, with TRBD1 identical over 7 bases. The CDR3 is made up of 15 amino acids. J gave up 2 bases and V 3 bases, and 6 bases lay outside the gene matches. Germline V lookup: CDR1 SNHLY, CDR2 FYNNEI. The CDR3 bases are TGTGCCAGCAGTGAGCCGACAGGGCTTCAAGAGACCCAGTACTTC. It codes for CASSEPTGLQETQYF. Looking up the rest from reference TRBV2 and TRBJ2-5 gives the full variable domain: EPEVTQTPSHQVTQMGQEVILRCVPISNHLYFYWYRQILGQKVEFLVSFYNNEISEKSEIFDDQFSVERPDGSNFTLKIRSTKLEDSAMYFCASSEPTGLQETQYFGPGTRLLVL.

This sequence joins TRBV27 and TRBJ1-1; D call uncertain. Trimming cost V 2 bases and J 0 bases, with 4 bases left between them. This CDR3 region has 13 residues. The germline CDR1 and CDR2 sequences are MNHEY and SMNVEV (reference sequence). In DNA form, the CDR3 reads TGTGCCAGCAGTTTAGGCATGAACACTGAAGCTTTCTTT. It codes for CASSLGMNTEAFF.

The CDR3 sequence: CASSKRGDRALVDETQYF. The DNA for the CDR3 is TGTGCCAGCAGCAAACGGGGAGACAGGGCCCTTGTAGACGAGACCCAGTACTTC. J is TRBJ2-5 and V is TRBV21-1; TRBD1, the D gene given by the table, was not confirmed from the DNA. TRBV21-1 is termed a pseudogene. CDR3 length: 18 amino acids.

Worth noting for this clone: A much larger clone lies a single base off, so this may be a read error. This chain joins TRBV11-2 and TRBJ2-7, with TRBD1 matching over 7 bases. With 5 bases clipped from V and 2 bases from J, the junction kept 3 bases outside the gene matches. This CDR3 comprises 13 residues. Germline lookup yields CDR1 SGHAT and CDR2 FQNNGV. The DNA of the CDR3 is TGTGCCAGCAGCACCGGGACAGCCTACGAGCAGTACTTC. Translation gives CASSTGTAYEQYF.

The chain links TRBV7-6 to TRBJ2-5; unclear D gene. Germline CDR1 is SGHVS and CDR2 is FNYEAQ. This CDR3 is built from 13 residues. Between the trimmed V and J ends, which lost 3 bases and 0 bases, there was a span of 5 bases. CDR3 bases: TGTGCCAGCAGCTTCGGCAACCAAGAGACCCAGTACTTC. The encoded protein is CASSFGNQETQYF.

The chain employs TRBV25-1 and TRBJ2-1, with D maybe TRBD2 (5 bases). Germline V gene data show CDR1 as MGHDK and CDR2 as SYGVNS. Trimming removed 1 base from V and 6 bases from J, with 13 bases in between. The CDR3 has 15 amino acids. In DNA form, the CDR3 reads TGTGCCAGCAGTGAATTGAGGGCTCTTAGCAATGAGCAGTTCTTC. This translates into CASSELRALSNEQFF.

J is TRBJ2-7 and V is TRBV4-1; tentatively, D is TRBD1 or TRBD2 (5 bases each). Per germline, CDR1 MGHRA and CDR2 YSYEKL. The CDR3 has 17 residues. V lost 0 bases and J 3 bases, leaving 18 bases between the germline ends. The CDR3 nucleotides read TGCGCCAGCAGCCAAGACTACCGGGACCGAAACGACTACGAGCAGTACTTC. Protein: CASSQDYRDRNDYEQYF.

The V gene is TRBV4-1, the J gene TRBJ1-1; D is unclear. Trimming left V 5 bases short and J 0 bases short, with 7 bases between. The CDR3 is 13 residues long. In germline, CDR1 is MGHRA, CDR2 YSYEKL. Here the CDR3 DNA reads TGCGCCAGCAGCGCCACACTGAACACTGAAGCTTTCTTT. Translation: CASSATLNTEAFF.

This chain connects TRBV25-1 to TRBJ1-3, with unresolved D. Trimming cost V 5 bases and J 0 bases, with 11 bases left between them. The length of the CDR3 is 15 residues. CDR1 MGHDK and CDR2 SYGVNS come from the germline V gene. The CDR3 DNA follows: TGTGCCAGCAGTTTCAGTCGGAGCTCTGGAAACACCATATATTTT. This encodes CASSFSRSSGNTIYF. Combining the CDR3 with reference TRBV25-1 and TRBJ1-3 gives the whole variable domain EADIYQTPRYLVIGTGKKITLECSQTMGHDKMYWYQQDPGMELHLIHYSYGVNSTEKGDLSSESTVSRIRTEHFPLTLESARPSHTSQYLCASSFSRSSGNTIYFGEGSWLTVV.

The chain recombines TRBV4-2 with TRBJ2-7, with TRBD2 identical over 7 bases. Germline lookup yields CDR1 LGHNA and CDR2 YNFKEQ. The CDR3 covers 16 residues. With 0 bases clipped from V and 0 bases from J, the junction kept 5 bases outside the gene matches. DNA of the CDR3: TGTGCCAGCAGCCAAGATGCTAGCGGAAACTCCTACGAGCAGTACTTC. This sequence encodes CASSQDASGNSYEQYF.

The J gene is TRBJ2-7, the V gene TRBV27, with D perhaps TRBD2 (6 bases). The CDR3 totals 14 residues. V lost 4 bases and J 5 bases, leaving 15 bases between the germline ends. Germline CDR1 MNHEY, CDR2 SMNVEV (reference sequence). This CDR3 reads CASSWAAGRDEQYF. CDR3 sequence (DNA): TGTGCCAGCAGTTGGGCAGCGGGTAGGGACGAGCAGTACTTC.

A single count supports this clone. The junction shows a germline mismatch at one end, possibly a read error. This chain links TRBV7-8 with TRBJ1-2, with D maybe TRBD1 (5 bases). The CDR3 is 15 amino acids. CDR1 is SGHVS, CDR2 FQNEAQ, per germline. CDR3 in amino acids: CASSSLTFGAYGNTF. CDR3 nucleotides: TGTGCCAGCAGCTCACTGACATTTGGGGCGTATGGCAACACCTTC.

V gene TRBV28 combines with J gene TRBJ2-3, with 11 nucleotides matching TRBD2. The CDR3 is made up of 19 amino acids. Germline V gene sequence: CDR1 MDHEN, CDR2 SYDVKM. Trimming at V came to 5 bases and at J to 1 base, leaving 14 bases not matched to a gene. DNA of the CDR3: TGTGCCAGCAGTACCCTAGCGGGAGGAACTTGGGGAGGCACAGATACGCAGTATTTT. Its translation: CASSTLAGGTWGGTDTQYF.

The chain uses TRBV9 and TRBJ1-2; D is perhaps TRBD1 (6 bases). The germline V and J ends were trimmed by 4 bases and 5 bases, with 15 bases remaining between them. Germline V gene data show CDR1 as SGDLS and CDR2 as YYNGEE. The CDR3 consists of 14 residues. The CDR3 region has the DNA TGTGCCAGCAGCTCAGACAGGAGGGGGTATGGCTACACCTTC. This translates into CASSSDRRGYGYTF.

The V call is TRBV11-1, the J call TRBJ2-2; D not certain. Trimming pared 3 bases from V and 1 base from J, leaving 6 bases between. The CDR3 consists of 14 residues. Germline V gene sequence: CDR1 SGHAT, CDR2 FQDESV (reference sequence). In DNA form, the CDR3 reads TGTGCCAGCAGCTTTAGTGTGAACACCGGGGAGCTGTTTTTT. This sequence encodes CASSFSVNTGELFF. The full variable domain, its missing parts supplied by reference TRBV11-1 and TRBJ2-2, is EAEVAQSPRYKITEKSQAVAFWCDPISGHATLYWYRQILGQGPELLVQFQDESVVDDSQLPKDRFSAERLKGVDSTLKIQPAELGDSAMYLCASSFSVNTGELFFGEGSRLTVL.

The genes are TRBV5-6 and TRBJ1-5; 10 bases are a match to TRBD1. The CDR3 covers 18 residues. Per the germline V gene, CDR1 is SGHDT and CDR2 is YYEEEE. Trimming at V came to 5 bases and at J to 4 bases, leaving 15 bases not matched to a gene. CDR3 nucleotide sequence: TGTGCCAGCAGTTCCGGGACAGGGGCGGTGTTGGTTAATCAGCCCCAGCATTTT. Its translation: CASSSGTGAVLVNQPQHF.

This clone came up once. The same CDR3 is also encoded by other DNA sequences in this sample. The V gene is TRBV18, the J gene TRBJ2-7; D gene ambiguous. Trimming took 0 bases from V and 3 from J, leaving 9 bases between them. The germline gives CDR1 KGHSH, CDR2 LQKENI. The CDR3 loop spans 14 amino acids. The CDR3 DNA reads TGTGCCAGCTCACCACCGGGCCAGCACTACGAGCAGTACTTC. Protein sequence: CASSPPGQHYEQYF.